Following are 27 T cell receptor beta chains from one sample sequenced in a study of blood T cell repertoires in COVID-19. The data were produced by immunoSEQ multiplex PCR, yet TCRdb's version contains in-frame clones alone and is incomplete. The table lists 250,000 or so clones, around four fifths of them singletons, with over 3.5% in the top ten. Sequencing was done on a sample of peripheral blood. The receptor source for this set is a woman aged 70-85 years with acute or convalescent COVID-19.

The chain couples TRBV3-1 (or the pseudogene TRBV3-2) to TRBJ2-7; 7 bases are shared with TRBD2. Germline V gene sequence: CDR1 LGHDT, CDR2 YNNKEL (reference sequence). This CDR3 comprises 15 residues. J was trimmed by 7 bases and V by 1 base; bases with no gene match: 10. The CDR3 DNA follows: TGTGCCAGCAGCCAAGCTATCCTGGGGGGGAGTGAGCAGTACTTC. Translating it yields CASSQAILGGSEQYF.

The chain employs TRBV10-3 and TRBJ1-2, with D hard to call. The ends were cut back, 4 bases at V and 0 bases at J, with 15 bases in the middle. The CDR3 runs 16 residues. Germline V lookup: CDR1 ENHRY, CDR2 SYGVKD. CDR3 DNA: TGTGCCATCAGTGGCGTGGGGAGCGCAGCTAACTATGGCTACACCTTC. This sequence encodes CAISGVGSAANYGYTF.

CDR3 bases: TGTGCCAGCAGTTCCTTTCTACAGAATTATGGCTACACCTTC. Translating it yields CASSSFLQNYGYTF. The chain combines TRBV6-2 or TRBV6-3 with TRBJ1-2; D is undetermined. Trimming stripped 4 bases from V and 5 bases from J, with 14 bases between. Germline V CDR1 and CDR2: MNHEY, SVGEGT. The CDR3 runs 14 residues.

The V gene is TRBV4-3, the J gene TRBJ1-5, with 7 bases lining up with TRBD1. Unmatched junction bases numbered 12, after V lost 1 base and J lost 3 bases. CDR1 and CDR2 from the germline V gene are LGHNA and YSLEER. This CDR3 comprises 18 residues. CDR3 DNA: TGCGCCAGCAGCCAAGTCGACAGGGTGGTCACCGTCAATCAGCCCCAGCATTTT. Protein product: CASSQVDRVVTVNQPQHF.

The gene calls are TRBV6-2 or TRBV6-3 and TRBJ1-5; D call uncertain. This CDR3 contains 18 residues. V shed 2 bases and J shed 1 base, with 18 bases lying between them. CDR1 and CDR2 (germline): MNHEY, SVGEGT. CDR3: CASSYPPGLGVSNQPQHF. Here the CDR3 DNA reads TGTGCCAGCAGTTACCCGCCCGGGTTGGGTGTGAGCAATCAGCCCCAGCATTTT.

This chain links TRBV7-2 with TRBJ1-6; D gene unclear. V was cut by 6 bases and J by 2 bases, with 11 bases left in between. The CDR3 runs 15 residues. Germline V gene sequence: CDR1 SGHTA, CDR2 FQGNSA. CDR3 residues: CASRRAVTYNSPLHF. The CDR3 bases are TGTGCCAGCAGGAGGGCGGTTACCTATAATTCACCCCTCCACTTT.

This chain connects TRBV4-2 to TRBJ2-7; D remains unclear. Per the germline V gene, CDR1 is LGHNA and CDR2 is YNFKEQ. The CDR3 length is 15 residues. The V end lost 1 base, the J end lost 3 bases, and 13 bases lay between the germline ends. The DNA for the CDR3 is TGTGCCAGCAGCCAAGCCGCAGGCTTTAACTACGAGCAGTACTTC. This encodes CASSQAAGFNYEQYF.

This chain connects TRBV5-4 to TRBJ1-1; D is uncertain. Per the germline V gene, CDR1 is SGHNT and CDR2 is YYREEE (reference sequence). The CDR3 is 14 amino acids. V lost 1 base to trimming and J lost 0 bases, with 7 bases between them. The CDR3 sequence: CASSLFTLNTEAFF. The CDR3 nucleotides read TGTGCCAGCAGCTTGTTCACTCTGAACACTGAAGCTTTCTTT. Together with reference TRBV5-4 and TRBJ1-1, the CDR3 gives the full variable domain: ETGVTQSPTHLIKTRGQQVTLRCSSQSGHNTVSWYQQALGQGPQFIFQYYREEENGRGNFPPRFSGLQFPNYSSELNVNALELDDSALYLCASSLFTLNTEAFFGQGTRLTVV.

The chain combines TRBV19 with TRBJ1-5, with 10 bases lining up with TRBD1. The ends lost 5 bases at V and 4 bases at J; junction bases unmatched: 20. Germline V gene data show CDR1 as LNHDA and CDR2 as SQIVND (reference sequence). This CDR3 is 20 amino acids long. CDR3 region: CASSPPRMSYGTGANQPQHF. The CDR3 nucleotides read TGTGCCAGTAGTCCCCCGAGAATGAGTTACGGGACAGGGGCTAATCAGCCCCAGCATTTT.

The chain carries TRBV19 and TRBJ2-3; 10 bases map to TRBD2. V lost 6 bases, J lost 5 bases, and 8 bases stayed unmatched. Per the germline V gene, CDR1 is LNHDA and CDR2 is SQIVND (reference sequence). The CDR3 consists of 15 residues. The CDR3 coding sequence is TGTGCCAGTAGAAAGCGGGGGGGTCTCCAAGATACGCAGTATTTT. As protein: CASRKRGGLQDTQYF.

This clone came up once. The chain is built from TRBV5-4 and TRBJ1-3; 7 nucleotides agree with TRBD1. CDR3 length: 14 amino acids. The germline V gene encodes CDR1 SGHNT and CDR2 YYREEE (reference sequence). V shed 3 bases, J shed 4 bases, and the junction held 4 bases outside the gene matches. The CDR3 DNA sequence: TGTGCCAGCAGCTCGCAGGGGGACGGAAACACCATATATTTT. As protein: CASSSQGDGNTIYF.

V is TRBV29-1 and J is TRBJ1-6; 7 bases map to TRBD1. Germline trimming cut 6 bases from V and 7 bases from J; bases unmatched to any gene: 9. Germline CDR1 and CDR2: SQVTM and ANQGSEA. This CDR3 comprises 14 residues. This CDR3 reads CSVGEAGGNSPLHF. CDR3 nucleotide sequence: TGCAGCGTAGGGGAGGCAGGGGGGAATTCACCCCTCCACTTT. Looking up the rest from reference TRBV29-1 and TRBJ1-6 gives the full variable domain: SAVISQKPSRDICQRGTSLTIQCQVDSQVTMMFWYRQQPGQSLTLIATANQGSEATYESGFVIDKFPISRPNLTFSTLTVSNMSPEDSSIYLCSVGEAGGNSPLHFGNGTRLTVT.

The gene calls are TRBV2 and TRBJ2-3, with a tentative D call TRBD1 (6 bases). The length of the CDR3 is 14 residues. The germline CDR1 and CDR2 sequences are SNHLY and FYNNEI. Trimming cost V 3 bases and J 5 bases, with 12 bases left between them. CDR3 amino acids: CASSEAGVIDTQYF. The CDR3 region has the DNA TGTGCCAGCAGTGAGGCAGGGGTGATAGATACGCAGTATTTT.

This clone has more than one count but fewer than ten. The chain combines TRBV6-2 or TRBV6-3 with TRBJ1-1; 7 nucleotides line up with TRBD1. This CDR3 contains 15 residues. V trimming: 6 bases; J trimming: 3 bases; junction bases outside the gene matches: 10. Germline V gene sequence: CDR1 MNHEY, CDR2 SVGEGT. The CDR3 here is CASRPTTGTDTEAFF. The CDR3 DNA is TGTGCCAGCAGACCTACGACAGGGACGGACACTGAAGCTTTCTTT.

The chain joins TRBV4-2 to TRBJ2-5; TRBD2 matches 11 bases. Germline V gene lookup returns CDR1 LGHNA and CDR2 YNFKEQ. This CDR3 region has 17 residues. Losses at the gene ends were 1 base for V and 3 bases for J; bases not matched to a gene: 7. CDR3: CASSQVAGGSFKETQYF. DNA of the CDR3: TGTGCCAGCAGCCAAGTAGCGGGGGGGTCTTTTAAAGAGACCCAGTACTTC.

The chain is built from TRBV7-2 and TRBJ1-2; D uncertain. Trimming removed 1 base from V and 0 bases from J, with 6 bases in between. CDR3 length equals 14 residues. Per germline, CDR1 SGHTA and CDR2 FQGNSA. For the CDR3, the DNA is TGTGCCAGCAGCTTAGTGCGGGCTAACTATGGCTACACCTTC. It specifies CASSLVRANYGYTF.

This rearrangement joins TRBV4-1 to TRBJ2-5; 11 nucleotides agree with TRBD2. CDR3 length: 15 residues. Germline loops: CDR1 MGHRA, CDR2 YSYEKL. The V segment lost 5 bases and the J segment 4 bases; nucleotides outside the gene matches: 6. CDR3 amino acids: CASSVPGLAAETQYF. The DNA of the CDR3 is TGCGCCAGCAGCGTTCCGGGACTAGCGGCAGAGACCCAGTACTTC.

The V and J genes are TRBV5-1 and TRBJ1-1; 9 bases fit TRBD1. The CDR3 loop spans 14 amino acids. The V gene end was trimmed by 4 bases and the J gene end by 6 bases; junction bases not matched to a gene: 7. In germline, CDR1 is SGHRS, CDR2 YFSETQ. CDR3 nucleotides: TGCGCCAGCAGCCGCCAGGACAGGGGTGCTGAAGCTTTCTTT. Translation: CASSRQDRGAEAFF.

Only a few counts were recorded for this clone. The chain has TRBV6-6 and TRBJ1-1; 7 bases map to TRBD1. With V trimmed by 10 bases and J by 1 base, 6 bases remained unmatched. The CDR3 has 13 amino acids. Germline-derived CDR1 and CDR2 are MNHNY and SVGAGI (reference sequence). This CDR3 is CATDGTENTEAFF. The CDR3 DNA reads as TGTGCCACAGACGGGACAGAGAACACTGAAGCTTTCTTT.

This rearrangement joins TRBV5-5 to TRBJ1-2; D is ambiguous. This CDR3 is 14 amino acids long. Trimming took off 4 bases at V and 0 bases at J, with 10 bases between the two ends. The germline V gene has CDR1 SGHKS and CDR2 YYEKEE (reference sequence). The CDR3 loop reads CASSPVRANYGYTF. The DNA of the CDR3 is TGTGCCAGCAGCCCTGTGAGGGCTAACTATGGCTACACCTTC.

The chain joins TRBV27 to TRBJ1-4; no reliable D call. The germline gives CDR1 MNHEY, CDR2 SMNVEV (reference sequence). The CDR3 sequence is 13 residues long. The germline V and J ends were trimmed by 5 bases and 4 bases, with 8 bases remaining between them. CDR3 in amino acids: CASSRGYNEKLFF. The CDR3 bases are TGTGCCAGCAGTAGAGGGTATAATGAAAAACTGTTTTTT.

The chain combines TRBV24-1 with TRBJ2-3, with D possibly TRBD2 on 6 matching bases. CDR1 is KGHDR and CDR2 is SFDVKD in the germline V gene. Trimming took off 3 bases at V and 5 bases at J, with 20 bases between the two ends. The CDR3 spans 17 residues. The CDR3 region is CATSDPGSAGLKDTQYF. The DNA for the CDR3 is TGTGCCACCAGTGATCCAGGGTCAGCAGGACTAAAAGATACGCAGTATTTT.

This chain joins TRBV28 and TRBJ1-5; a possible D gene is TRBD1 (6 bases). The V end was cut by 6 bases, the J end by 11 bases, with 14 bases between. The length of the CDR3 is 12 residues. Germline-derived CDR1 and CDR2 are MDHEN and SYDVKM. CDR3 sequence: CASRSGAYTQHF. The DNA of the CDR3 is TGTGCCAGCAGGTCAGGGGCTTATACCCAGCATTTT.

The V and J genes are TRBV12-3 or TRBV12-4 and TRBJ2-4, with 8 bases fitting TRBD2. With V trimmed by 5 bases and J by 13 bases, 7 bases remained unmatched. The CDR3 consists of 12 residues. This CDR3 is CASSLTRGGQYF. CDR3 DNA sequence: TGTGCCAGCAGTCTAACTCGGGGGGGCCAGTACTTC.

V usage is TRBV9 and J usage is TRBJ1-3; D not certain. CDR3 length: 14 residues. Trimming removed 3 bases from V and 4 bases from J, with 11 bases in between. Germline CDR1 reads SGDLS; CDR2 reads YYNGEE. Here the CDR3 reads CASSGGIRGNTIYF. The CDR3 DNA sequence: TGTGCCAGCAGCGGAGGGATACGAGGAAACACCATATATTTT.

In DNA, the CDR3 is TGCGCCAGCAGCCAAGAGGTAATGCGCACTGAAGCTTTCTTT. This sequence encodes CASSQEVMRTEAFF. The rearrangement uses TRBV4-3 and TRBJ1-1, with unresolved D. The CDR3 consists of 14 residues. Germline V gene sequence: CDR1 LGHNA, CDR2 YSLEER. V lost 0 bases and J 4 bases, leaving 9 bases between the germline ends.

V is TRBV27 and J is TRBJ1-2, with D hard to call. V was pared by 5 bases and J by 6 bases, with 16 bases between. The CDR3 extends over 14 amino acids. Germline V gene data show CDR1 as MNHEY and CDR2 as SMNVEV (reference sequence). Here the CDR3 reads CASSREVGMNGYTF. The CDR3 nucleotides are TGTGCCAGCAGTCGGGAAGTTGGAATGAATGGCTACACCTTC.